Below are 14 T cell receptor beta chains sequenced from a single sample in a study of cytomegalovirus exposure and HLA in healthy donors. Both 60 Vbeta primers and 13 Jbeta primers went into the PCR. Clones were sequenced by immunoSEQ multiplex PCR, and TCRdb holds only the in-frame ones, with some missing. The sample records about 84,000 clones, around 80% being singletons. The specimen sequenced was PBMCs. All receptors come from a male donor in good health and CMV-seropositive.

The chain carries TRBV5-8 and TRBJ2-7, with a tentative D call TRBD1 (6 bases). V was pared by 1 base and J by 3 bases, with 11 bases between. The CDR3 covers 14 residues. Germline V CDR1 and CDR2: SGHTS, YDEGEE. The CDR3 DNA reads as TGTGCCAGCAGCTTGTTGGGGACAATCTACGAGCAGTACTTC. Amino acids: CASSLLGTIYEQYF. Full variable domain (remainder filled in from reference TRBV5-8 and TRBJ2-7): EAGVTQSPTHLIKTRGQQATLRCSPISGHTSVYWYQQALGLGLQFLLWYDEGEERNRGNFPPRFSGRQFPNYSSELNVNALELEDSALYLCASSLLGTIYEQYFGPGTRLTVT.

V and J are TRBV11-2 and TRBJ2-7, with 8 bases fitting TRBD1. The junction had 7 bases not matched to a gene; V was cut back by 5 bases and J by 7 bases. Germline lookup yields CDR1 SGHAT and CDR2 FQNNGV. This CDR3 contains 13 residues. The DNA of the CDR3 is TGTGCCAGCAGCGAGGACAGGGCCGCAGAGCAGTACTTC. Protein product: CASSEDRAAEQYF.

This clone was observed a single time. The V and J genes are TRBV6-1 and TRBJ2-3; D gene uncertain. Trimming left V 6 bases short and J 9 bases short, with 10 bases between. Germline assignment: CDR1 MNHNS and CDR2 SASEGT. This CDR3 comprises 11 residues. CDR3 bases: TGTGCCAGCAGACTAAGCCAGACGCAGTATTTT. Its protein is CASRLSQTQYF.

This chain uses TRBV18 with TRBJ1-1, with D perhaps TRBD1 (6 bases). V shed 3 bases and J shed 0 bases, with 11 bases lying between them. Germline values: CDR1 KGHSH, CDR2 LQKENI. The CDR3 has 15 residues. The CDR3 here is CASSPLDSLNTEAFF. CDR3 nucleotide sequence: TGTGCCAGCTCACCGTTGGACAGCCTGAACACTGAAGCTTTCTTT. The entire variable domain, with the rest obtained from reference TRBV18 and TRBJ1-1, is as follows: NAGVMQNPRHLVRRRGQEARLRCSPMKGHSHVYWYRQLPEEGLKFMVYLQKENIIDESGMPKERFSAEFPKEGPSILRIQQVVRGDSAAYFCASSPLDSLNTEAFFGQGTRLTVV.

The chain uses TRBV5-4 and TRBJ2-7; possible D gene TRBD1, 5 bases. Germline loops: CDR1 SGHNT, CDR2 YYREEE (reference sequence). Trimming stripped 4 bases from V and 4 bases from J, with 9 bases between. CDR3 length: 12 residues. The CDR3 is CASSSRQYEQYF. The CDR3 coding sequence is TGTGCCAGCAGCAGTCGACAGTACGAGCAGTACTTC.

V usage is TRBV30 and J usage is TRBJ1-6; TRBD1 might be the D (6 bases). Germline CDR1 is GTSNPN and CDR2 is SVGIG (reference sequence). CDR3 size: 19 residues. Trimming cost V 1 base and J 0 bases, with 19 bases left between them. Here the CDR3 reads CAWSAPWGQRSSYNSPLHF. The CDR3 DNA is TGTGCCTGGAGTGCCCCGTGGGGACAACGGAGCTCCTATAATTCACCCCTCCACTTT. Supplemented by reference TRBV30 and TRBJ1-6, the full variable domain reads SQTIHQWPATLVQPVGSPLSLECTVEGTSNPNLYWYRQAAGRGLQLLFYSVGIGQISSEVPQNLSASRPQDRQFILSSKKLLLSDSGFYLCAWSAPWGQRSSYNSPLHFGNGTRLTVT.

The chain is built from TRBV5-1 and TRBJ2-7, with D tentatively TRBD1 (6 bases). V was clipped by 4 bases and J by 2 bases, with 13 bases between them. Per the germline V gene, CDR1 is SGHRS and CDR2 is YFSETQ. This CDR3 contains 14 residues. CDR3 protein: CASSPGQLTYEQYF. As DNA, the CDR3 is TGCGCCAGCAGCCCGGGACAACTCACCTACGAGCAGTACTTC.

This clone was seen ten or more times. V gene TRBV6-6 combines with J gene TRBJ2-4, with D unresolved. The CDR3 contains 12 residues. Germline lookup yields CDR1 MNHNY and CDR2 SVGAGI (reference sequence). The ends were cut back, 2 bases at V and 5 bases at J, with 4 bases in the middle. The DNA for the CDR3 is TGTGCCAGCAGTTACGTAGAAAACATTCAGTACTTC. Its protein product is CASSYVENIQYF.

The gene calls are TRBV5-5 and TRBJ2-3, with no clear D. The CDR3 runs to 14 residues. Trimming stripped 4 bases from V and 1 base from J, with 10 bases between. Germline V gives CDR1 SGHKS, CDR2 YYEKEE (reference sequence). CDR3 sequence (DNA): TGTGCCAGCAGCCGCTTATCGGGCACAGATACGCAGTATTTT. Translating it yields CASSRLSGTDTQYF.

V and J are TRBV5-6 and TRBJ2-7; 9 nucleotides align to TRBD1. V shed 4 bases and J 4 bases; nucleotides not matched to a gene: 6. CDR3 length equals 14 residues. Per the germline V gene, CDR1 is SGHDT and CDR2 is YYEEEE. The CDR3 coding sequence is TGTGCCAGCAGCAGCCGGGACAGGGATTACGAGCAGTACTTC. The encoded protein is CASSSRDRDYEQYF.

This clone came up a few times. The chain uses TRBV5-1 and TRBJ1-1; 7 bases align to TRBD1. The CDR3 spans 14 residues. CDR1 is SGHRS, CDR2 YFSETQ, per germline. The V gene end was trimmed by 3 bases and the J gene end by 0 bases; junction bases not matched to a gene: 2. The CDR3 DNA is TGCGCCAGCAGCTGGGACAGAATGAACACTGAAGCTTTCTTT. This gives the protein CASSWDRMNTEAFF.

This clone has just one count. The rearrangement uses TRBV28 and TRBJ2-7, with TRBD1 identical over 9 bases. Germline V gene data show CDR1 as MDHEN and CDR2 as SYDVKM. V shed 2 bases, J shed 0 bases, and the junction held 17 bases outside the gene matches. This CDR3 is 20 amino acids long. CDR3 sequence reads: CASSLPVPGQGFSSSYEQYF. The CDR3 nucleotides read TGTGCCAGCAGTTTACCCGTTCCGGGACAGGGTTTCTCAAGCTCCTACGAGCAGTACTTC.

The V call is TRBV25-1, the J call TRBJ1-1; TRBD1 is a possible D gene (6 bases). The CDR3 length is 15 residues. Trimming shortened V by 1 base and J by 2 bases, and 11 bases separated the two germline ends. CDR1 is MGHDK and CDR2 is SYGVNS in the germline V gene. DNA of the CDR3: TGTGCCAGCAGTGAATTATCTGGGACAAACACTGAAGCTTTCTTT. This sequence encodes CASSELSGTNTEAFF.

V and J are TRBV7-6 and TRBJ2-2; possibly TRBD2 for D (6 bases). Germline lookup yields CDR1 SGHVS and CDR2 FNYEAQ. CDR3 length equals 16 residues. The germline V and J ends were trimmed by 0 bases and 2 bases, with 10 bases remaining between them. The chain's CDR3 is CASSLAGGRNTGELFF. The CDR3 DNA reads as TGTGCCAGCAGCTTAGCCGGGGGTCGAAACACCGGGGAGCTGTTTTTT. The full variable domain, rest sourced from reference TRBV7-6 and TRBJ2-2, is GAGVSQSPRYKVTKRGQDVALRCDPISGHVSLYWYRQALGQGPEFLTYFNYEAQQDKSGLPNDRFSAERPEGSISTLTIQRTEQRDSAMYRCASSLAGGRNTGELFFGEGSRLTVL.